What follows are 20 T cell receptor beta chains derived from one specimen sequenced in a study of T-cell reconstitution after alpha-beta-depleted transplantation in children. Using unique molecular identifiers, the investigators prepared the TCRbeta library. TCRdb analysed the PCR reads with MiXCR anew, one entry per CDR3 protein. This sample has about 900,000 distinct CDR3 sequences; about 30% occur once, and the top ten carry more than 25%. The sequences come from PBMCs, mostly from graft donor cells, collected 360 days after TCRalphabeta/CD19-depleted stem cell transplant. The source of these receptors is a boy younger than two who had a stem cell transplant for SCID, so the T cells may come from the graft donor.

The V call is TRBV2, the J call TRBJ2-7; D gene unclear. The CDR3 totals 12 residues. CDR1 and CDR2 from the germline V gene are SNHLY and FYNNEI. V was shortened by 7 bases and J by 7 bases, with 14 bases between the two germline ends. The DNA of the CDR3 is TGTGCCAGCAAGGCAGGAGCAGAGGAGCAGTACTTC. Residues: CASKAGAEEQYF.

The chain couples TRBV4-1 to TRBJ2-6, with TRBD2 identical over 8 bases. The CDR3 is 18 residues long. Looked up from germline, CDR1 is MGHRA and CDR2 is YSYEKL. V gave up 3 bases and J gave up 0 bases; unmatched junction bases: 7. For the CDR3, the DNA is TGCGCCAGCAGCCATTCGACTAGCGCCCGCTCTGGGGCCAACGTCCTGACTTTC. Translating gives CASSHSTSARSGANVLTF.

The CDR3: CSARTDGVYEQYF. Written as DNA, the CDR3 is TGCAGTGCTAGAACGGACGGTGTATACGAGCAGTACTTC. The rearrangement joins TRBV20-1 to TRBJ2-7; D unclear. The CDR3 has 13 amino acids. Germline V CDR1 and CDR2: DFQATT, SNEGSKA (reference sequence). V was trimmed by 2 bases and J by 4 bases, leaving 12 bases between them.

This clonotype was seen more than once but under ten times. The chain couples TRBV2 to TRBJ2-1; D possibly matches TRBD1 or TRBD2 (5 bases each). Germline V CDR1 and CDR2: SNHLY, FYNNEI. This CDR3 is 13 amino acids long. The V and J ends lost 8 bases and 8 bases respectively, with 16 bases between them. CDR3 loop: CASGTQALHEQFF. CDR3 sequence (DNA): TGTGCCAGCGGGACCCAGGCTCTCCATGAGCAGTTCTTC.

The table lists this clonotype with a few counts. The gene calls are TRBV12-3 or TRBV12-4 and TRBJ2-7; D is possibly TRBD1 (5 bases). The V gene lost 5 bases and the J gene lost 0 bases, with 14 bases spanning the gap. The CDR3 has 15 residues. As DNA, the CDR3 is TGTGCCAGCAGTGACCAGGGCCCTAGCTCCTACGAGCAGTACTTC. This encodes CASSDQGPSSYEQYF.

V and J are TRBV24-1 and TRBJ1-5; 7 bases fit TRBD1. The germline gives CDR1 KGHDR, CDR2 SFDVKD. This CDR3 has 17 residues. J was trimmed by 1 base and V by 5 bases; bases with no gene match: 10. CDR3 amino acids: CATSAPSATGSNQPQHF. In DNA, the CDR3 is TGTGCCACCAGTGCCCCTTCGGCGACAGGGAGCAATCAGCCCCAGCATTTT.

The V and J genes are TRBV5-6 and TRBJ2-1; 7 nucleotides match TRBD1. This CDR3 has 15 amino acids. V was clipped by 5 bases and J by 2 bases; unmatched bases: 7. Germline lookup yields CDR1 SGHDT and CDR2 YYEEEE. CDR3 nucleotides: TGTGCCAGCAGTCTGACAGGGTACCCCTACAATGAGCAGTTCTTC. Its protein product is CASSLTGYPYNEQFF.

This clonotype turned up a few times. V is TRBV7-3 and J is TRBJ2-1; D gene ambiguous. From germline, CDR1 is SGHTA and CDR2 FQGTGA. This CDR3 spans 13 amino acids. V was clipped by 2 bases and J by 11 bases, with 13 bases between them. The CDR3 spells CASSLGLMGKQFF. In nucleotides, the CDR3 is TGTGCCAGCAGCTTAGGGCTTATGGGCAAGCAGTTCTTC.

This clonotype has more than one count but fewer than ten. The gene calls are TRBV12-3 or TRBV12-4 and TRBJ2-1; unclear D gene. V was clipped by 3 bases and J by 15 bases, with 15 bases between them. The CDR3 has 12 residues. CDR3 bases: TGTGCCAGCAGTTTTTCTACCCAGGCGCGGTTCTTC. It codes for CASSFSTQARFF.

This clonotype was seen a few times. The chain employs TRBV4-3 and TRBJ1-4; D unclear. The V gene's germline CDR1 is LGHNA and CDR2 YSLEER. V shed 1 base and J shed 0 bases, with 9 bases lying between them. The CDR3 totals 16 residues. The DNA of the CDR3 is TGCGCCAGCAGCCAAGGCCAGCGCGCAACTAATGAAAAACTGTTTTTT. Translating it yields CASSQGQRATNEKLFF.

The CDR3 protein is CASSYSGGWLVYEQYF. DNA of the CDR3: TGTGCCAGCAGTTACTCAGGGGGATGGCTCGTCTACGAGCAGTACTTC. This rearrangement joins TRBV6-2 or TRBV6-3 to TRBJ2-7, with TRBD1 as a possible D gene (6 bases). The germline CDR1 and CDR2 sequences are MNHEY and SVGEGT. The CDR3 runs to 16 residues. Trimming shortened V by 0 bases and J by 3 bases, and 15 bases separated the two germline ends.

This clonotype was observed a handful of times. The rearrangement joins TRBV2 to TRBJ2-1, with D possibly TRBD2 on 5 matching bases. The V end was cut by 10 bases, the J end by 6 bases, with 19 bases between. The V gene's germline CDR1 is SNHLY and CDR2 FYNNEI. CDR3 length: 14 residues. CDR3 region: CAKGGLPILNEQFF. CDR3 coding DNA: TGTGCCAAAGGCGGGCTCCCGATTCTCAATGAGCAGTTCTTC.

This clonotype was found a few times. This rearrangement joins TRBV4-1 to TRBJ2-5; 9 nucleotides agree with TRBD2. Germline values: CDR1 MGHRA, CDR2 YSYEKL. V shed 4 bases, J shed 5 bases, and the junction held 8 bases outside the gene matches. The CDR3 is made up of 15 amino acids. The CDR3 reads CASSRQPGLAETQYF. CDR3 DNA sequence: TGCGCCAGCAGCCGTCAACCCGGACTAGCGGAGACCCAGTACTTC.

The rearrangement uses TRBV7-9 and TRBJ1-2, with D possibly being TRBD1 (5 bases). The CDR3 has 12 amino acids. Trimming cost V 5 bases and J 5 bases, with 9 bases left between them. CDR1 and CDR2 from the germline V gene are SEHNR and FQNEAQ (reference sequence). CDR3 coding DNA: TGTGCCAGCAGCGACAGCTTATATGGCTACACCTTC. It yields the protein CASSDSLYGYTF.

The DNA for the CDR3 is TGTGCCAGCAGTGCCCGGGACATAGGCACTGAAGCTTTCTTT. This gives the protein CASSARDIGTEAFF. The chain links TRBV6-1 to TRBJ1-1; a weak D match, TRBD1 (6 bases). Trimming left V 4 bases short and J 4 bases short, with 13 bases between. In germline, CDR1 is MNHNS, CDR2 SASEGT. The CDR3 spans 14 residues.

The V call is TRBV19, the J call TRBJ2-1, with D possibly being TRBD1 (5 bases). The CDR3 covers 14 residues. The V gene lost 7 bases and the J gene lost 7 bases, with 17 bases spanning the gap. Germline V gives CDR1 LNHDA, CDR2 SQIVND (reference sequence). The CDR3 region is CASKALPGLNEQFF. The CDR3 DNA follows: TGTGCCAGTAAGGCCCTCCCAGGGCTGAATGAGCAGTTCTTC.

The sample holds a few counts of this clonotype. The chain couples TRBV12-3 or TRBV12-4 to TRBJ2-3; the D gene is possibly TRBD1 (5 bases). V was trimmed by 3 bases and J by 0 bases, leaving 10 bases between them. This CDR3 is 15 amino acids long. The CDR3 region is CASSLTDLSTDTQYF. The CDR3 DNA reads as TGTGCCAGCAGTTTGACAGACCTTAGCACAGATACGCAGTATTTT.

CDR3: CASSKGGQVLEKLFF. The CDR3 DNA follows: TGTGCCAGCAGCAAAGGGGGACAGGTCCTTGAAAAACTGTTTTTT. The chain links TRBV21-1 to TRBJ1-4; the listed D gene, TRBD1, was not tested against the DNA. TRBV21-1 is a known pseudogene. The CDR3 is 15 amino acids.

CDR3 DNA sequence: TGCGCCAGCAGCCGGGGGACTAGCGGTTTCGACAATGAGCAGTTCTTC. Translating it yields CASSRGTSGFDNEQFF. V and J are TRBV5-1 and TRBJ2-1; TRBD2 matches 11 bases. Germline CDR1 and CDR2: SGHRS and YFSETQ. The CDR3 sequence is 16 residues long. Losses at the gene ends were 4 bases for V and 5 bases for J; bases not matched to a gene: 8.

This chain uses TRBV19 with TRBJ2-5, with 10 positions matching TRBD1. The germline gives CDR1 LNHDA, CDR2 SQIVND (reference sequence). V trimming: 6 bases; J trimming: 6 bases; junction bases outside the gene matches: 4. This CDR3 comprises 13 residues. CDR3 protein: CASSWDRGKTQYF. CDR3 DNA: TGTGCCAGTAGCTGGGACAGGGGAAAGACCCAGTACTTC.